The 13 T cell receptor beta chains listed next were all sequenced from one sample in a study of patients and donors after allogeneic stem cell transplantation. TCRdb re-analysed the RT-PCR reads in MiXCR, keeping a single row per CDR3 protein. The sample yields around 3,000 distinct CDR3 sequences, about 4.9% seen once. Specimen: blood, either unsorted or a sorted T cell fraction (not recorded which). All receptors come from a human donor who was either an allogeneic HSCT recipient or a stem cell or donor lymphocyte infusion donor (not recorded which). It is not recorded whose cells these are; they may come from a transplant donor.

By sample fraction, this clonotype is medium-sized. J is TRBJ1-1 and V is TRBV5-4; the D is unclear. The CDR3 is 11 amino acids. Trimming left V 10 bases short and J 1 base short, with 8 bases between. Germline V lookup: CDR1 SGHNT, CDR2 YYREEE (reference sequence). CDR3 in amino acids: CAPGGNTEAFF. CDR3 DNA: TGTGCCCCGGGAGGGAACACTGAAGCTTTCTTT.

In this sample, this clonotype is medium-sized (0.01 to 0.1%). J is TRBJ2-7 and V is TRBV7-6; D is undetermined. The germline CDR1 and CDR2 sequences are SGHVS and FNYEAQ. Trimming removed 6 bases at V and 0 bases at J, with 15 bases between. This CDR3 is 15 amino acids long. CDR3 bases: TGTGCCAGCAGGTCCTTGGTACACGGCTCCTACGAGCAGTACTTC. Translated, it gives CASRSLVHGSYEQYF.

Only a few counts were recorded for this clonotype. This chain uses TRBV6-2 or TRBV6-3 with TRBJ2-1; no clear D gene. The CDR3 consists of 14 residues. Trimming shortened V by 0 bases and J by 5 bases, and 8 bases separated the two germline ends. Germline lookup yields CDR1 MNHEY and CDR2 SVGEGT. The CDR3 here is CASSYSIGDNEQFF. The DNA for the CDR3 is TGTGCCAGCAGTTACTCGATCGGCGACAATGAGCAGTTCTTC.

This clonotype is labeled medium-sized. V and J are TRBV20-1 and TRBJ2-7, with 8 bases identical to TRBD2. Germline assignment: CDR1 DFQATT and CDR2 SNEGSKA (reference sequence). Losses at the gene ends were 3 bases for V and 3 bases for J; bases not matched to a gene: 10. The CDR3 covers 15 residues. The CDR3 loop is CSASTVGRGGYEQYF. For the CDR3, the DNA is TGCAGTGCTAGTACGGTCGGGAGGGGTGGCTACGAGCAGTACTTC.

This clonotype counts as medium-sized (0.01 to 0.1%). The chain's CDR3 is CASSLTGGQEQYF. In DNA, the CDR3 is TGTGCCAGCAGCCTCACGGGGGGACAGGAGCAGTACTTC. The chain employs TRBV13 and TRBJ2-7, with D perhaps assigned TRBD1 or TRBD2 (7 bases each). Per germline, CDR1 PRHDT and CDR2 FYEKMQ (reference sequence). CDR3 length: 13 amino acids. Trimming took 5 bases from V and 7 from J, leaving 15 bases between them. The variable domain in full, with the rest retrieved from reference TRBV13 and TRBJ2-7, is AAGVIQSPRHLIKEKRETATLKCYPIPRHDTVYWYQQGPGQDPQFLISFYEKMQSDKGSIPDRFSAQQFSDYHSELNMSSLELGDSALYFCASSLTGGQEQYFGPGTRLTVT.

This clonotype rates as medium-sized. The chain recombines TRBV6-5 with TRBJ2-5; D remains unclear. V gave up 2 bases and J gave up 1 base, with 8 bases separating them. Germline V gene sequence: CDR1 MNHEY, CDR2 SVGAGI. The CDR3 runs 14 residues. The CDR3 protein is CASSYLATQETQYF. The CDR3 nucleotides are TGTGCCAGCAGTTACCTGGCGACCCAAGAGACCCAGTACTTC.

This clonotype is medium-sized. The chain has TRBV6-5 and TRBJ2-4; D may be TRBD2 (5 bases). The CDR3 has 14 amino acids. Trimming shortened V by 4 bases and J by 6 bases, and 13 bases separated the two germline ends. Germline CDR1 MNHEY, CDR2 SVGAGI. In DNA form, the CDR3 reads TGTGCCAGCAGTTTGAGCGGCTTATCAAACATTCAGTACTTC. Protein: CASSLSGLSNIQYF.

The rearrangement links TRBV20-1 to TRBJ1-2; no clear D. This CDR3 is built from 9 residues. CDR1 DFQATT and CDR2 SNEGSKA come from the germline V gene (reference sequence). CDR3 region: CRVKDGYTF. In DNA form, the CDR3 reads TGCAGGGTCAAGGATGGCTACACCTTC.

This clonotype rates as medium-sized. This chain uses TRBV7-2 with TRBJ2-1; the D gene could be TRBD1 or TRBD2 (7 bases each). V was pared by 5 bases and J by 3 bases, with 17 bases between. This CDR3 has 16 amino acids. CDR1 and CDR2 (germline): SGHTA, FQGNSA. The CDR3: CASSPQGGGGYNEQFF. The CDR3 bases are TGTGCCAGCAGCCCCCAGGGGGGAGGGGGCTACAATGAGCAGTTCTTC.

By sample share, this clonotype is medium-sized. The V gene is TRBV12-3 or TRBV12-4, the J gene TRBJ2-7, with D possibly TRBD2 on 6 matching bases. CDR3 length equals 14 residues. V gave up 5 bases and J gave up 3 bases, with 14 bases separating them. The CDR3 DNA sequence: TGTGCCAGCAGTCCGGTTGGAGGGTACTACGAGCAGTACTTC. Translated: CASSPVGGYYEQYF.

This clonotype ranks as medium-sized. The V call is TRBV6-2 or TRBV6-3, the J call TRBJ2-2; possible D gene TRBD2, 7 bases. This CDR3 is 15 amino acids long. Trimming took 7 bases from V and 6 from J, leaving 18 bases between them. Germline V gene lookup returns CDR1 MNHEY and CDR2 SVGEGT. The CDR3 loop is CASTPGGGGAGELFF. The CDR3 DNA is TGTGCCAGCACTCCCGGTGGGGGGGGCGCCGGGGAGCTGTTTTTT.

This clonotype is medium-sized (0.01 to 0.1%). J is TRBJ2-2 and V is TRBV21-1. TRBV21-1 is annotated as a pseudogene. The CDR3 length is 17 residues. CDR3 nucleotides: TGTGCCAGCAGCAAAGACTATCCTACTGCGAACACCGGGGAGCTGTTTTTT. Protein product: CASSKDYPTANTGELFF.

By share, this clonotype ranks as medium-sized. This CDR3 is CASGMFSYNEQFF. In nucleotides, the CDR3 is TGTGCTAGTGGAATGTTCTCCTACAATGAGCAGTTCTTC. The chain is built from TRBV12-5 and TRBJ2-1; D gene unclear. The CDR3 has 13 residues. V was pared by 6 bases and J by 0 bases, with 6 bases between. The germline V gene has CDR1 LGHNT and CDR2 FRNRAP. Using reference TRBV12-5 and TRBJ2-1 for the parts outside the CDR3, the full variable domain is DARVTQTPRHKVTEMGQEVTMRCQPILGHNTVFWYRQTMMQGLELLAYFRNRAPLDDSGMPKDRFSAEMPDATLATLKIQPSEPRDSAVYFCASGMFSYNEQFFGPGTRLTVL.